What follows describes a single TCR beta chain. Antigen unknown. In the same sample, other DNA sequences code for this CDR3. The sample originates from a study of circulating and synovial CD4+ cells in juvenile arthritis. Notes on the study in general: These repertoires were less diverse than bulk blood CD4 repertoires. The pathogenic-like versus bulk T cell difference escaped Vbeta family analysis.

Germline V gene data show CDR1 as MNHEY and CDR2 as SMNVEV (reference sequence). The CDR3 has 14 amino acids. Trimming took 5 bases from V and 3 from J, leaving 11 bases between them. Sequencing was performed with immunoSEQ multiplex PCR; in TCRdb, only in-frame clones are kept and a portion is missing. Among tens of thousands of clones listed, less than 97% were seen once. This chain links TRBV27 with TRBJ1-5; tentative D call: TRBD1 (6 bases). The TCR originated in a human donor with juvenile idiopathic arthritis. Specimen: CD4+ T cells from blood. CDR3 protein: CASSPQGPNQPQHF. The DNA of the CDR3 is TGTGCCAGCAGTCCACAGGGCCCCAATCAGCCCCAGCATTTT.